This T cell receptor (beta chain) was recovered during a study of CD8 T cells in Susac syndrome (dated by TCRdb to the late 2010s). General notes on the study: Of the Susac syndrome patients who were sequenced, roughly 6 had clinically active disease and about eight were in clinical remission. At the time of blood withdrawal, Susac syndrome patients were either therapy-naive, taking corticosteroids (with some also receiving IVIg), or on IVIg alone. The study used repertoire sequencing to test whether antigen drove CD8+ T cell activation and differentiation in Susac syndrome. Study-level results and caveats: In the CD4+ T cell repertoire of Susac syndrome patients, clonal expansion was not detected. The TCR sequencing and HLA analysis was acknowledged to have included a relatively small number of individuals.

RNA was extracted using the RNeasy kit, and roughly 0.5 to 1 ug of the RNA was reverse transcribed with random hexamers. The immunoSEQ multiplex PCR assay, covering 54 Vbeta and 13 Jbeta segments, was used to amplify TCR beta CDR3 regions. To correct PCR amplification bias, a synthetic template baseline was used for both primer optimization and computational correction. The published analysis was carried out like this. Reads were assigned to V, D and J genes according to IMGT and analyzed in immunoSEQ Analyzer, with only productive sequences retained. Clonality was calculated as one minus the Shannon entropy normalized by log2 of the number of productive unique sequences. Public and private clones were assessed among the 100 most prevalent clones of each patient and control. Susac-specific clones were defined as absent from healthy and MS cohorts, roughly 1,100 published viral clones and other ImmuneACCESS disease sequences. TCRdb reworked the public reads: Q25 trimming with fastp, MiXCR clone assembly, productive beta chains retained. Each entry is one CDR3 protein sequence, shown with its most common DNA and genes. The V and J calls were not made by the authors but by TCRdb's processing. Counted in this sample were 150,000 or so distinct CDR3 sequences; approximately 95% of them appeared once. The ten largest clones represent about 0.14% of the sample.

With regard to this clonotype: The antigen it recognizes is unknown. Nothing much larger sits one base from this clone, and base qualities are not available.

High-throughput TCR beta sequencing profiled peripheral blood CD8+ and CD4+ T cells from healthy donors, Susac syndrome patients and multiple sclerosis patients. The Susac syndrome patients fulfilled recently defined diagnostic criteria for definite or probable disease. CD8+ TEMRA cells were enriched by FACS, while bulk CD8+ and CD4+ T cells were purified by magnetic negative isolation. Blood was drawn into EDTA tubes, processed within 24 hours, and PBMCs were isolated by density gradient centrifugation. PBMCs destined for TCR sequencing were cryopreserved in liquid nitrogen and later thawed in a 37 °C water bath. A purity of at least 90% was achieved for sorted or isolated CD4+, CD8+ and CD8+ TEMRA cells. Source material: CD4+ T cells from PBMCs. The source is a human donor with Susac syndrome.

The CDR3 protein: CASSVGGAGADTQYF. The bases read TGTGCCAGCAGCGTAGGAGGAGCGGGAGCAGATACGCAGTATTTT. The sequence is built from TRBV9 and TRBJ2-3; TRBD2 aligns with 8 central bases. The germline V gene specifies SGDLS as CDR1 and YYNGEE as CDR2. From its cysteine to its phenylalanine, the CDR3 spans 15 amino acids. Solely the CDR3 DNA is kept, with 45 bases framed from the first base. Trimming takes 0 bases off V and 4 bases off J; junction bases not matched to a gene: 4.